The clone carrying this T cell receptor (beta chain) showed up just once. Its antigen is not known. 8.5 to 10 ml of fresh blood yielded the PBMCs by density gradient. Amplification targeted the TCR beta CDR3 regions, with RNA transcripts as the source material. An opening RT-PCR round employed HTBI primers and preceded a second-round multiplex PCR. MiXCR was run by TCRdb on the multiplex PCR reads, yielding one entry per CDR3 protein. The sample consists of roughly 36,000 distinct CDR3 sequences, 50% of them appearing once. This sample was taken from a study of Graves' ophthalmopathy and Graves' hyperthyroidism. Study outcomes and limitations: Predictions made by the model for ophthalmopathy progression reached roughly 64% sensitivity and just under 75% specificity. Among expanded thyroid clonotypes above 0.001 frequency, most also occurred in blood. Ophthalmopathy cases were distinguished from stable hyperthyroidism by a 13-signature model, reaching around 88% sensitivity and 81.08% specificity.

CDR1 and CDR2 (germline): SGHVS, FQNEAQ. This CDR3 comprises 16 residues. The V and J ends lost 3 bases and 8 bases respectively, with 20 bases between them. The J gene is TRBJ1-3, the V gene TRBV7-8, with TRBD1 as a possible D gene (5 bases). Sequenced: peripheral blood. The source of this sequence is an adult woman with stable Graves' hyperthyroidism. The CDR3 sequence: CASSLGGVGYGYTIYF. The CDR3 DNA is TGTGCCAGCAGCTTGGGGGGGGTCGGCTATGGCTACACCATATATTTT.